The 16 T cell receptor beta chains presented below share a single source sample, sequenced in a study of cytotoxic CD8 clonotypes in ibrutinib-treated CLL. The method was immunoSEQ multiplex PCR; TCRdb's version includes in-frame clones alone and lacks a portion of them. Of 150,000 to 200,000 clones listed, over 75% are singletons. This specimen consisted of PBMCs, obtained at disease progression, from a patient treated with ibrutinib. Receptors originate from a human donor with chronic lymphocytic leukemia.

V and J are TRBV28 and TRBJ2-2; 10 bases match TRBD2. Per the germline V gene, CDR1 is MDHEN and CDR2 is SYDVKM. The CDR3 runs to 17 residues. V shed 3 bases, J shed 4 bases, and the junction held 8 bases outside the gene matches. The CDR3 sequence is CASSFLAGGPFTGELFF. The DNA of the CDR3 is TGTGCCAGCAGTTTCTTAGCGGGAGGTCCGTTCACCGGGGAGCTGTTTTTT.

The chain couples TRBV29-1 to TRBJ1-1, with TRBD1 as a possible D gene (5 bases). From germline, CDR1 is SQVTM and CDR2 ANQGSEA. V lost 7 bases, J lost 7 bases, and 13 bases lay in between. The CDR3 covers 11 residues. The CDR3 DNA is TGCAGCGGGGGTTCAGGGCGTGAAGCTTTCTTT. It encodes CSGGSGREAFF. Drawing the rest from reference TRBV29-1 and TRBJ1-1, the complete variable domain is SAVISQKPSRDICQRGTSLTIQCQVDSQVTMMFWYRQQPGQSLTLIATANQGSEATYESGFVIDKFPISRPNLTFSTLTVSNMSPEDSSIYLCSGGSGREAFFGQGTRLTVV.

V usage is TRBV4-2 and J usage is TRBJ2-1, with 8 bases identical to TRBD1. The CDR3 is 16 residues long. V shed 1 base and J 3 bases; nucleotides not matched to a gene: 5. Germline assignment: CDR1 LGHNA and CDR2 YNFKEQ. For the CDR3, the DNA is TGTGCCAGCAGCCAAGTCCTACAGGGGGGCTACAATGAGCAGTTCTTC. It encodes CASSQVLQGGYNEQFF.

Concerning this clone itself: The sample has other DNA sequences that encode this CDR3 too. The rearrangement uses TRBV18 and TRBJ1-4; D might be TRBD1 (5 bases). This CDR3 comprises 14 residues. V lost 2 bases to trimming and J lost 5 bases, with 9 bases between them. Germline V CDR1 and CDR2: KGHSH, LQKENI. Here the CDR3 DNA reads TGTGCCAGCTCACCAGGCCAGGGCAATGAAAAACTGTTTTTT. This gives the protein CASSPGQGNEKLFF.

J is TRBJ1-1 and V is TRBV28; 7 bases match TRBD1. The CDR3 spans 15 residues. Germline CDR1 reads MDHEN; CDR2 reads SYDVKM. V was clipped by 4 bases and J by 3 bases; unmatched bases: 8. The CDR3 loop reads CASSSMTGIYTEAFF. DNA for the CDR3: TGTGCCAGCAGTTCCATGACAGGGATCTACACTGAAGCTTTCTTT.

The rearrangement joins TRBV25-1 to TRBJ1-2; TRBD1 is a possible D gene (6 bases). CDR1 and CDR2 (germline): MGHDK, SYGVNS. Trimming shortened V by 8 bases and J by 2 bases, and 9 bases separated the two germline ends. The CDR3 runs 12 residues. Here the CDR3 DNA reads TGTGCCAGCGCCGACAGGAACTATGGCTACACCTTC. Its translation is CASADRNYGYTF.

Points on this clone: This same CDR3 is encoded by further DNA sequences in the sample. The V gene is TRBV29-1, the J gene TRBJ2-2; weak D call: TRBD1 (6 bases). Looked up from germline, CDR1 is SQVTM and CDR2 is ANQGSEA. The CDR3 length is 14 residues. Trimming pared 6 bases from V and 6 bases from J, leaving 17 bases between. The CDR3 nucleotides are TGCAGCGTGGGTACAGGGTTCCAGGCCGGGGAGCTGTTTTTT. It specifies CSVGTGFQAGELFF.

The V gene is TRBV6-5, the J gene TRBJ2-3, with 8 bases lining up with TRBD2. Germline loops: CDR1 MNHEY, CDR2 SVGAGI. The CDR3 totals 11 residues. The ends lost 10 bases at V and 5 bases at J; junction bases unmatched: 2. This CDR3 reads CATGGGDTQYF. The CDR3 nucleotides read TGTGCCACCGGGGGGGGAGATACGCAGTATTTT.

The chain employs TRBV2 and TRBJ2-7; possibly TRBD1 for D (6 bases). This CDR3 contains 11 residues. Trimming pared 6 bases from V and 7 bases from J, leaving 10 bases between. The germline V gene has CDR1 SNHLY and CDR2 FYNNEI. The CDR3 loop reads CASRQGGEQYF. The DNA of the CDR3 is TGTGCCAGCAGACAGGGCGGGGAGCAGTACTTC.

This rearrangement joins TRBV6-5 to TRBJ2-7, with D possibly being TRBD2 (5 bases). The V gene's germline CDR1 is MNHEY and CDR2 SVGAGI. The V gene lost 2 bases and the J gene lost 0 bases, with 5 bases spanning the gap. CDR3 size: 13 residues. The CDR3 protein is CASSYEGSYEQYF. CDR3 DNA: TGTGCCAGCAGTTACGAGGGCTCCTACGAGCAGTACTTC.

This clone was counted once. The junction does not match germline at one end; this may be a read error. The chain uses TRBV6-1 and TRBJ2-3, with a weak D call TRBD1 (6 bases). The CDR3 extends over 17 amino acids. Germline V gene lookup returns CDR1 MNHNS and CDR2 SASEGT. CDR3 region: CASREARTARSTDTQYF. The CDR3 coding sequence is TGTGCCAGCAGAGAAGCCAGGACAGCGAGGAGCACAGATACGCAGTATTTT.

This sequence joins TRBV7-9 and TRBJ2-1; the match to TRBD2 covers 8 bases. The V and J ends lost 7 bases and 2 bases, in that order; junction bases with no gene match: 10. Looked up from germline, CDR1 is SEHNR and CDR2 is FQNEAQ (reference sequence). CDR3 size: 16 residues. The CDR3 DNA reads TGTGCCAGCATCGCCCCGGGACTAGACCCCTACAATGAGCAGTTCTTC. This sequence encodes CASIAPGLDPYNEQFF.

The chain joins TRBV7-3 to TRBJ1-3, with 9 bases lining up with TRBD1. The germline V gene has CDR1 SGHTA and CDR2 FQGTGA. CDR3 length: 18 amino acids. With 0 bases clipped from V and 9 bases from J, the junction kept 15 bases outside the gene matches. CDR3 sequence (DNA): TGTGCCAGCAGCTTAACGTTTAGGGACAGGGAAGTTAGTATCACCATATATTTT. Translated, it gives CASSLTFRDREVSITIYF. Variable domain in full (rest from reference TRBV7-3 and TRBJ1-3): GAGVSQTPSNKVTEKGKYVELRCDPISGHTALYWYRQSLGQGPEFLIYFQGTGAADDSGLPNDRFFAVRPEGSVSTLKIQRTERGDSAVYLCASSLTFRDREVSITIYFGEGSWLTVV.

J is TRBJ2-7 and V is TRBV6-5, with D possibly TRBD1 on 5 matching bases. There are 11 residues in the CDR3. Germline V lookup: CDR1 MNHEY, CDR2 SVGAGI. Trimming stripped 5 bases from V and 8 bases from J, with 10 bases between. The CDR3 DNA follows: TGTGCCAGCAGTCGACAGTCTCAGCAGTACTTC. It specifies CASSRQSQQYF.

V is TRBV5-6 and J is TRBJ1-3; D remains ambiguous. CDR3 length equals 14 residues. In germline, CDR1 is SGHDT, CDR2 YYEEEE. Deletions cut 0 bases from V and 8 bases from J, with 12 bases between. The DNA for the CDR3 is TGTGCCAGCAGCTTGGGGGCCATTATTGACACCATATATTTT. This sequence encodes CASSLGAIIDTIYF.

The chain combines TRBV6-1 with TRBJ2-7; the D is unclear. V lost 7 bases and J lost 4, with 11 bases in between. Germline lookup yields CDR1 MNHNS and CDR2 SASEGT. This CDR3 comprises 12 residues. CDR3 coding DNA: TGTGCCAGCACCGACTTAATGTACGAGCAGTACTTC. As protein: CASTDLMYEQYF.